A single sample is the source of the 15 T cell receptor beta chains below, sequenced in a study of blood T cell repertoires in COVID-19. The data were produced by immunoSEQ multiplex PCR, yet TCRdb's version contains in-frame clones alone and is incomplete. Among roughly 75,000 clones listed, roughly 90% were seen once. Sequenced material: peripheral blood. The receptors stem from a human donor in a cohort sampled during active COVID-19.

The gene calls are TRBV6-7 and TRBJ1-2; tentatively, D is TRBD1 (6 bases). TRBV6-7 is recorded as an ORF, its role being uncertain. V lost 2 bases and J lost 5, with 15 bases in between. The CDR3 runs 15 residues. CDR3 protein: CASSYRREGGYGYTF. DNA for the CDR3: TGTGCCAGCAGTTACCGTCGGGAAGGGGGATATGGCTACACCTTC.

The V gene is TRBV3-1 (or the pseudogene TRBV3-2), the J gene TRBJ1-4; tentatively, D is TRBD1 (5 bases). The V gene lost 0 bases and the J gene lost 6 bases, with 17 bases spanning the gap. This CDR3 is 17 amino acids long. Looked up from germline, CDR1 is LGHDT and CDR2 is YNNKEL (reference sequence). CDR3 sequence (DNA): TGTGCCAGCAGCCAAGATCTAAGGCAGGGAAGAGATGAAAAACTGTTTTTT. It yields the protein CASSQDLRQGRDEKLFF.

V is TRBV18 and J is TRBJ1-1; 7 bases agree with TRBD1. J was trimmed by 4 bases and V by 5 bases; bases with no gene match: 7. CDR1 is KGHSH and CDR2 is LQKENI in the germline V gene. This CDR3 has 14 amino acids. The CDR3 coding sequence is TGTGCCAGCTCAGACCGACAGGGCGGCACTGAAGCTTTCTTT. Protein product: CASSDRQGGTEAFF.

V and J are TRBV7-2 and TRBJ2-1, with a tentative D call TRBD1 (5 bases). V lost 0 bases and J lost 2, with 8 bases in between. Germline V gene sequence: CDR1 SGHTA, CDR2 FQGNSA. The CDR3 is 15 amino acids. This CDR3 reads CASSLARVPYNEQFF. CDR3 DNA: TGTGCCAGCAGCTTAGCCAGGGTTCCCTACAATGAGCAGTTCTTC.

This sequence joins TRBV5-1 and TRBJ1-5; D is uncertain. From germline, CDR1 is SGHRS and CDR2 YFSETQ. There are 14 residues in the CDR3. Trimming took off 0 bases at V and 7 bases at J, with 11 bases between the two ends. Written as DNA, the CDR3 is TGCGCCAGCAGCTTGGGCGATGCCGGGCAGCCCCAGCATTTT. As protein: CASSLGDAGQPQHF. Looking up the rest from reference TRBV5-1 and TRBJ1-5 gives the full variable domain: KAGVTQTPRYLIKTRGQQVTLSCSPISGHRSVSWYQQTPGQGLQFLFEYFSETQRNKGNFPGRFSGRQFSNSRSEMNVSTLELGDSALYLCASSLGDAGQPQHFGDGTRLSIL.

The CDR3 sequence: CASSFLTRGPDEQYF. Here the CDR3 DNA reads TGTGCCAGCTCATTTCTAACCAGGGGGCCTGACGAGCAGTACTTC. This chain connects TRBV18 to TRBJ2-7, with 8 bases fitting TRBD1. CDR3 length equals 15 residues. V shed 5 bases and J 5 bases; nucleotides not matched to a gene: 11. Germline V CDR1 and CDR2: KGHSH, LQKENI.

The V call is TRBV6-5, the J call TRBJ1-1; D gene unclear. The CDR3 totals 13 residues. V was pared by 8 bases and J by 8 bases, with 18 bases between. Germline values: CDR1 MNHEY, CDR2 SVGAGI. CDR3 nucleotides: TGTGCCAGCCGCCCCGTGAGGGTCGGGGAAGCTTTCTTT. It yields the protein CASRPVRVGEAFF.

This clone has only one observation. Other DNA variants within this sample encode the same CDR3. The V gene is TRBV28, the J gene TRBJ1-6, with 9 bases lining up with TRBD1. Losses at the gene ends were 4 bases for V and 10 bases for J; bases not matched to a gene: 8. There are 15 residues in the CDR3. Germline values: CDR1 MDHEN, CDR2 SYDVKM. The CDR3, as DNA: TGTGCCAGCAGTTCGCCGGGACAGGGAAGCTCACCCCTCCACTTT. Protein sequence: CASSSPGQGSSPLHF.

Concerning this clone: Germline and junction disagree at one end, which may indicate a read error. The genes are TRBV7-2 and TRBJ1-1; TRBD1 agrees at 7 bases. The CDR3 is 14 amino acids. CDR1 is SGHTA and CDR2 is FQGNSA in the germline V gene. The CDR3 here is CVSIQGVRNTEAFF. In DNA form, the CDR3 reads TGTGTCAGCATCCAGGGGGTGCGGAACACTGAAGCTTTCTTT.

The chain has TRBV5-1 and TRBJ2-5; tentative D call: TRBD2 (6 bases). CDR3 length: 16 residues. Trimming cost V 4 bases and J 4 bases, with 20 bases left between them. The germline CDR1 and CDR2 sequences are SGHRS and YFSETQ. DNA for the CDR3: TGCGCCAGCAGCCCCATCGGTGGAGGGGTAGTAGAGACCCAGTACTTC. Its protein is CASSPIGGGVVETQYF.

The chain combines TRBV13 with TRBJ2-5, with unresolved D. This CDR3 comprises 16 residues. Germline V lookup: CDR1 PRHDT, CDR2 FYEKMQ (reference sequence). The V gene lost 0 bases and the J gene lost 5 bases, with 16 bases spanning the gap. CDR3 loop: CASSLGSTSPRETQYF. As DNA, the CDR3 is TGTGCCAGCAGCTTAGGATCCACGAGTCCTCGGGAGACCCAGTACTTC.

V is TRBV5-1 and J is TRBJ1-1, with a tentative D call TRBD1 (6 bases). The CDR3 spans 13 residues. Germline CDR1 reads SGHRS; CDR2 reads YFSETQ. V was clipped by 2 bases and J by 10 bases, with 15 bases between them. CDR3 coding DNA: TGCGCCAGCAGCTTAGGAACAGGGCCGGGAGCTTTCTTT. This sequence encodes CASSLGTGPGAFF.

J is TRBJ2-1 and V is TRBV18; TRBD1 aligns across 8 bases. The CDR3 consists of 15 residues. With 3 bases clipped from V and 2 bases from J, the junction kept 3 bases outside the gene matches. CDR1 and CDR2 from the germline V gene are KGHSH and LQKENI. CDR3 coding DNA: TGTGCCAGCTCACCGGGACAGGAGACCTACAATGAGCAGTTCTTC. Protein sequence: CASSPGQETYNEQFF. Based on the CDR3 plus reference TRBV18 and TRBJ2-1, the full variable domain is NAGVMQNPRHLVRRRGQEARLRCSPMKGHSHVYWYRQLPEEGLKFMVYLQKENIIDESGMPKERFSAEFPKEGPSILRIQQVVRGDSAAYFCASSPGQETYNEQFFGPGTRLTVL.

The genes are TRBV5-8 and TRBJ1-6, with 8 bases that match TRBD1. From germline, CDR1 is SGHTS and CDR2 YDEGEE. After removal of 6 bases from V and 0 bases from J, the junction contained 8 bases not matched to a gene. The CDR3 is 17 residues long. The CDR3 DNA follows: TGTGCCAGCACTCGGCAGGGGGCCAACTCCTATAATTCACCCCTCCACTTT. It is translated as CASTRQGANSYNSPLHF.

CDR3 sequence: CASSPGTGEYTEAFF. The CDR3 coding sequence is TGTGCCAGCAGCCCGGGAACAGGGGAGTACACTGAAGCTTTCTTT. This chain uses TRBV5-5 with TRBJ1-1; the match to TRBD1 covers 7 bases. This CDR3 is 15 amino acids long. V shed 4 bases, J shed 3 bases, and the junction held 9 bases outside the gene matches. From germline, CDR1 is SGHKS and CDR2 YYEKEE (reference sequence).